These 12 T cell receptor beta chains came from one sample sequenced in a study of blood T cell repertoires in COVID-19. The table came from immunoSEQ multiplex PCR; TCRdb's copy has only in-frame clones and leaves some out. The top ten hold about 15% of the sample, which has around 150,000 clones, about 83% seen once. What was sequenced was peripheral blood. These receptor sequences come from a woman older than 75 with acute or convalescent COVID-19.

The chain uses TRBV19 and TRBJ1-1; possibly TRBD1 for D (5 bases). V was clipped by 5 bases and J by 3 bases, with 13 bases between them. The CDR3 sequence is 14 residues long. Germline V gives CDR1 LNHDA, CDR2 SQIVND (reference sequence). The CDR3 here is CASSLTGSYTEAFF. CDR3 nucleotides: TGTGCCAGTAGTCTTACAGGATCCTACACTGAAGCTTTCTTT.

This chain links TRBV27 with TRBJ1-1, with 8 positions matching TRBD1. The V gene's germline CDR1 is MNHEY and CDR2 SMNVEV (reference sequence). The CDR3 loop spans 15 amino acids. Losses at the gene ends were 5 bases for V and 5 bases for J; bases not matched to a gene: 10. The CDR3 sequence: CASSIFQGARTEAFF. CDR3 in DNA: TGTGCCAGCAGTATCTTCCAGGGGGCGCGGACTGAAGCTTTCTTT.

The chain is built from TRBV4-1 and TRBJ2-7; 9 positions agree with TRBD2. The CDR3 runs to 17 residues. The J segment lost 3 bases and the V segment lost 1 base, leaving 10 bases of the junction unmatched. Germline-derived CDR1 and CDR2 are MGHRA and YSYEKL. CDR3 region: CASSQVGSGRGDYEQYF. In DNA form, the CDR3 reads TGCGCCAGCAGCCAAGTGGGTAGCGGGAGAGGAGACTACGAGCAGTACTTC.

This chain uses TRBV11-2 with TRBJ2-2, with D possibly TRBD1 on 6 matching bases. The CDR3 extends over 15 amino acids. V gave up 3 bases and J gave up 4 bases, with 12 bases separating them. CDR1 SGHAT and CDR2 FQNNGV come from the germline V gene. This chain's CDR3 is CASSFTGLGTGELFF. The CDR3 nucleotides are TGTGCCAGCAGCTTTACAGGGTTGGGCACCGGGGAGCTGTTTTTT.

This chain joins TRBV30 and TRBJ2-7; 8 bases line up with TRBD2. In germline, CDR1 is GTSNPN, CDR2 SVGIG (reference sequence). This CDR3 has 15 residues. Trimming cost V 3 bases and J 8 bases; bases outside gene matches: 15. Here the CDR3 DNA reads TGTGCCTGGAGCCATGGCTCTTATCGACTAGCGAAGCAGTACTTC. It encodes CAWSHGSYRLAKQYF.

Written as DNA, the CDR3 is TGCGCCAGCAGCTTACCCTCAGGCACAGATACGCAGTATTTT. Translation: CASSLPSGTDTQYF. V usage is TRBV5-1 and J usage is TRBJ2-3; no firm D call. Germline V gene lookup returns CDR1 SGHRS and CDR2 YFSETQ. Between the trimmed V and J ends, which lost 2 bases and 1 base, there was a span of 8 bases. CDR3 length: 14 residues. The full variable domain, rest sourced from reference TRBV5-1 and TRBJ2-3, is KAGVTQTPRYLIKTRGQQVTLSCSPISGHRSVSWYQQTPGQGLQFLFEYFSETQRNKGNFPGRFSGRQFSNSRSEMNVSTLELGDSALYLCASSLPSGTDTQYFGPGTRLTVL.

This chain connects TRBV30 to TRBJ1-2; tentative D call: TRBD1 (5 bases). CDR1 and CDR2 (germline): GTSNPN, SVGIG (reference sequence). Trimming took off 3 bases at V and 4 bases at J, with 12 bases between the two ends. This CDR3 is built from 13 residues. For the CDR3, the DNA is TGTGCCTGGAGCTTGGGACTGAGCTATGGCTACACCTTC. This gives the protein CAWSLGLSYGYTF.

The rearrangement links TRBV29-1 to TRBJ1-1; D is undetermined. The germline gives CDR1 SQVTM, CDR2 ANQGSEA. There are 13 residues in the CDR3. With 6 bases removed from V and 0 bases from J, the gap between germline ends came to 11 bases. The CDR3 sequence: CSVLSNMNTEAFF. The CDR3 bases are TGCAGCGTCCTGTCGAACATGAACACTGAAGCTTTCTTT.

The chain has TRBV2 and TRBJ2-1, with 9 bases that match TRBD1. CDR1 is SNHLY, CDR2 FYNNEI, per germline. V was clipped by 6 bases and J by 10 bases; unmatched bases: 10. This CDR3 spans 14 amino acids. CDR3 nucleotide sequence: TGTGCCAGCAGACCCCCGGGACAGGGCTGGGAGCAGTTCTTC. This encodes CASRPPGQGWEQFF.

V and J are TRBV20-1 and TRBJ1-2; unclear D gene. CDR1 DFQATT and CDR2 SNEGSKA come from the germline V gene (reference sequence). This CDR3 has 11 amino acids. The V end lost 5 bases, the J end lost 6 bases, and 10 bases lay between the germline ends. CDR3 region: CSAFATDGYTF. The DNA for the CDR3 is TGCAGTGCTTTCGCTACAGATGGCTACACCTTC.

This chain links TRBV5-1 with TRBJ1-6; TRBD1 matches at 9 bases. Per the germline V gene, CDR1 is SGHRS and CDR2 is YFSETQ. V gave up 7 bases and J gave up 10 bases; unmatched junction bases: 9. CDR3 length: 14 residues. The CDR3 is CASSPGTGSSPLHF. The DNA for the CDR3 is TGCGCCAGCTCCCCCGGGACAGGGTCATCACCCCTCCACTTT.

The rearrangement links TRBV28 to TRBJ1-2; D gene ambiguous. V lost 6 bases, J lost 8 bases, and 10 bases lay in between. This CDR3 has 11 residues. The V gene's germline CDR1 is MDHEN and CDR2 SYDVKM. CDR3 residues: CASRAPGGYTF. The DNA of the CDR3 is TGTGCCAGCAGGGCCCCGGGGGGCTACACCTTC.